The clone carrying this T cell receptor beta chain was counted ten times or more. Antigen: not known. This record comes from a study of T cells in Graves' hyperthyroidism and ophthalmopathy. Authors of the study amplified TCR beta CDR3 regions from RNA transcripts. Initially, a first-round RT-PCR of the TCR CDR3 employed the HTBI primer set. One entry per CDR3 protein, called by TCRdb with MiXCR from the multiplex PCR reads. The sample gives about 510,000 distinct CDR3 sequences, 35% to 50% of which show up once; about two fifths is in the top ten. Overall study results and limits: Peripheral blood also featured most of the thyroid clonotypes expanded above 0.001.

The CDR3 spans 15 residues. V lost 3 bases to trimming and J lost 1 base, with 16 bases between them. Looked up from germline, CDR1 is DFQATT and CDR2 is SNEGSKA (reference sequence). Sequenced input: peripheral blood or thyroid tissue (not recorded which). The chain has TRBV20-1 and TRBJ2-7; D not certain. This TCR was sampled from an adult woman with Graves' disease, either hyperthyroidism or ophthalmopathy (not recorded which). This chain's CDR3 is CSASWSPEVSYEQYF. The CDR3 DNA follows: TGCAGTGCTAGTTGGTCCCCAGAGGTTTCCTACGAGCAGTACTTC.